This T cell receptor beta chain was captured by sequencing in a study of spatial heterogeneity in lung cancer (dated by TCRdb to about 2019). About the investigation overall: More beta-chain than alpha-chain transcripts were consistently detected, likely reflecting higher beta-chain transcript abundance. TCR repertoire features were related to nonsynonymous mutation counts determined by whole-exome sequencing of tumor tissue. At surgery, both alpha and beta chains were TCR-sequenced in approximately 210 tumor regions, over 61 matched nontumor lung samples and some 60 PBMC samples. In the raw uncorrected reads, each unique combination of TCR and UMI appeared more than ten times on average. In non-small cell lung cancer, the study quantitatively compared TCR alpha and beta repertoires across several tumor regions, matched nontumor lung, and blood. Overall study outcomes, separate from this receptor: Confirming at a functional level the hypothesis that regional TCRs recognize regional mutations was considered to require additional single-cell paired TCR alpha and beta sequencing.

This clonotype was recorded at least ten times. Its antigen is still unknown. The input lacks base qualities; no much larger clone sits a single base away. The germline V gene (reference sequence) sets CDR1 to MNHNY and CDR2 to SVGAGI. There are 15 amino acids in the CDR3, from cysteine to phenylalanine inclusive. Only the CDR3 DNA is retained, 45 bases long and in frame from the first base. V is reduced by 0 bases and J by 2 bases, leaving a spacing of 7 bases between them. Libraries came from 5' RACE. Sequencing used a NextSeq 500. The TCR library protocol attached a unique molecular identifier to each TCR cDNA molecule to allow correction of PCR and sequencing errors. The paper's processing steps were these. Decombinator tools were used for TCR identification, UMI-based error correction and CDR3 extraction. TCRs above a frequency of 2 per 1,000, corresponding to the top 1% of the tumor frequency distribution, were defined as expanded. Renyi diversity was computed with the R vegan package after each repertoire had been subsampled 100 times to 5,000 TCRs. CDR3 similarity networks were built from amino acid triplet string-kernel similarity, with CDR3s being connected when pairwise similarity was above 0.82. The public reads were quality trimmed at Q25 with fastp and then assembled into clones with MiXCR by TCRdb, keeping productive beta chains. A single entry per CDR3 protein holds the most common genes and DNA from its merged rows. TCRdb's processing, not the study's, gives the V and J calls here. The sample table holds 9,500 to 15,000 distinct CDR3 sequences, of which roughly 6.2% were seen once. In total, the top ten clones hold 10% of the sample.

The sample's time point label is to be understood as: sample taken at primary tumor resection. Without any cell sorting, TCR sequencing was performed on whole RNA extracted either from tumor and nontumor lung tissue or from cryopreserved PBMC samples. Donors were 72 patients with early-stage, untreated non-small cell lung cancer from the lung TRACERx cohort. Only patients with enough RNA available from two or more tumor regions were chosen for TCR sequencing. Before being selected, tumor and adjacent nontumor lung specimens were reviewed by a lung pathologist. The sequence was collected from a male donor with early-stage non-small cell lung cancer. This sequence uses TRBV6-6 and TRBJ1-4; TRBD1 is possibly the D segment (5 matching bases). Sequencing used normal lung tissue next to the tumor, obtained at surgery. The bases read TGTGCCAGCAGTTACTCATGGGGGACTAATGAAAAACTGTTTTTT. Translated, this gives CASSYSWGTNEKLFF.